The present entry profiles one T cell receptor beta chain with its context. Its antigen is still unknown. CDR1 is SGHTA, CDR2 FQGNSA, per germline. V lost 0 bases and J 4 bases, leaving 9 bases between the germline ends. The CDR3 has 14 residues. This record belongs to a study of T cell responses to AZD1222 COVID-19 vaccine. Clones were read by immunoSEQ multiplex PCR, and TCRdb kept only the in-frame ones, dropping some. The sample holds 150,000 to 200,000 clones, about 90% seen once. Regarding the study as a whole: White British ancestry dominated among donors, who included more females, and clonal diversity was possibly underestimated.

This clonotype was sampled from an adult in good health. The source material was peripheral blood, sampled on day 0 of AZD1222 vaccination. The V and J genes are TRBV7-2 and TRBJ2-5, with a possible D match to TRBD1 (5 bases). The DNA for the CDR3 is TGTGCCAGCAGCTTAGCTGGCAGGGCAGAGACCCAGTACTTC. This codes for CASSLAGRAETQYF.